These 30 T cell receptor beta chains originate from one sample sequenced in a study of blood T cell repertoires in COVID-19 (dated by TCRdb to between 2020 and 2021). Libraries were made using the immunoSEQ multiplex PCR assay. The immuneACCESS repertoire file appears here via TCRdb, limited to in-frame rearrangements. These files lack a portion of the clones; in checked studies, under half of the deficit traces to unresolved V genes, and the cause of the others is not known. This sample holds about 250,000 clones; roughly 87% were observed only once. The ten largest clones take up just over 2.5% of the sample. Sequencing input: PBMCs or T cells enriched from blood (not recorded which). All receptors derive from a woman younger than 45 with acute COVID-19.

The rearrangement uses TRBV7-9 and TRBJ1-4, with TRBD1 identical over 11 bases. From germline, CDR1 is SEHNR and CDR2 FQNEAQ (reference sequence). CDR3 length: 14 amino acids. V shed 4 bases and J 8 bases; nucleotides not matched to a gene: 3. The CDR3 coding sequence is TGTGCCAGCAGCTCGGGACAGGGGGACGAAAAACTGTTTTTT. Protein product: CASSSGQGDEKLFF.

V usage is TRBV24-1 and J usage is TRBJ2-2, with D perhaps TRBD2 (6 bases). The V end was cut by 4 bases, the J end by 7 bases, with 15 bases between. Germline CDR1 and CDR2: KGHDR and SFDVKD. The CDR3 runs to 15 residues. The CDR3: CATSDTPGDDGELFF. The CDR3 DNA sequence: TGTGCCACCAGTGACACCCCGGGGGATGACGGGGAGCTGTTTTTT.

The chain is built from TRBV18 and TRBJ2-5, with 7 nucleotides matching TRBD1. Germline V CDR1 and CDR2: KGHSH, LQKENI. Germline trimming cut 6 bases from V and 4 bases from J; bases unmatched to any gene: 8. The CDR3 has 14 residues. CDR3 sequence: CASSATGVRETQYF. For the CDR3, the DNA is TGTGCCAGCTCGGCCACAGGGGTTCGAGAGACCCAGTACTTC.

The rearrangement uses TRBV6-2 or TRBV6-3 and TRBJ2-1; D unresolved. Trimming stripped 2 bases from V and 3 bases from J, with 8 bases between. The CDR3 consists of 14 residues. Germline V gene sequence: CDR1 MNHEY, CDR2 SVGEGT. The CDR3 here is CASSYEAVYNEQFF. CDR3 sequence (DNA): TGTGCCAGCAGTTACGAGGCAGTCTACAATGAGCAGTTCTTC.

The rearrangement links TRBV6-2 or TRBV6-3 to TRBJ1-5; no firm D call. CDR3 size: 13 residues. Germline V gene data show CDR1 as MNHEY and CDR2 as SVGEGT. Trimming cost V 6 bases and J 4 bases, with 10 bases left between them. DNA of the CDR3: TGTGCCAGCAGCCCGAGTCGTAATCAGCCCCAGCATTTT. Its translation: CASSPSRNQPQHF.

CDR3 DNA: TGCGCCAGCAGCTTGGGCCGCCCGAGCACTAATGAAAAACTGTTTTTT. It encodes CASSLGRPSTNEKLFF. The chain combines TRBV5-1 with TRBJ1-4; D call uncertain. Trimming shortened V by 0 bases and J by 2 bases, and 11 bases separated the two germline ends. This CDR3 comprises 16 residues. CDR1 SGHRS and CDR2 YFSETQ come from the germline V gene.

This chain uses TRBV3-1 (or the pseudogene TRBV3-2) with TRBJ2-3, with TRBD1 identical over 7 bases. CDR1 and CDR2 from the germline V gene are LGHDT and YNNKEL (reference sequence). The junction had 2 bases not matched to a gene; V was cut back by 0 bases and J by 5 bases. The CDR3 runs to 14 residues. The CDR3 loop is CASSQDQGEDTQYF. DNA of the CDR3: TGTGCCAGCAGCCAAGATCAGGGGGAAGATACGCAGTATTTT.

This rearrangement joins TRBV29-1 to TRBJ2-3; TRBD2 matches 9 bases. The CDR3 contains 13 residues. The germline V gene encodes CDR1 SQVTM and CDR2 ANQGSEA. J was trimmed by 3 bases and V by 7 bases; bases with no gene match: 5. This chain's CDR3 is CSAASGVTDTQYF. CDR3 nucleotides: TGCAGCGCCGCTAGCGGGGTGACAGATACGCAGTATTTT.

V gene TRBV2 combines with J gene TRBJ2-1, with D tentatively TRBD2 (5 bases). The length of the CDR3 is 14 residues. Germline V lookup: CDR1 SNHLY, CDR2 FYNNEI. The V end was cut by 7 bases, the J end by 3 bases, with 13 bases between. The CDR3 nucleotides are TGTGCCAGCAAGGAGGAGGAGAACTACAATGAGCAGTTCTTC. This translates into CASKEEENYNEQFF.

The chain uses TRBV12-5 and TRBJ2-1; weak D call: TRBD1 (6 bases). The CDR3 is 13 amino acids. Deletions cut 6 bases from V and 9 bases from J, with 15 bases between. Germline V CDR1 and CDR2: LGHNT, FRNRAP. The CDR3 DNA sequence: TGTGCTAGTGGCAGGGGACCGATTGGTGAGCAGTTCTTC. This gives the protein CASGRGPIGEQFF.

V and J are TRBV5-5 and TRBJ2-3; 8 nucleotides match TRBD2. The CDR3 covers 15 residues. CDR1 is SGHKS and CDR2 is YYEKEE in the germline V gene (reference sequence). Trimming at V came to 4 bases and at J to 0 bases, leaving 4 bases not matched to a gene. The CDR3 region is CASSERGLSTDTQYF. The CDR3 coding sequence is TGTGCCAGCAGCGAGCGGGGGCTAAGCACAGATACGCAGTATTTT.

The rearrangement joins TRBV5-1 to TRBJ2-3, with 7 bases matching TRBD1. Germline CDR1 SGHRS, CDR2 YFSETQ. V lost 1 base and J lost 2; bases outside the gene matches: 7. This CDR3 has 16 amino acids. In DNA form, the CDR3 reads TGCGCCAGCAGCTTGAATCCAGGGGGTTCCACAGATACGCAGTATTTT. This sequence encodes CASSLNPGGSTDTQYF. Full variable domain (rest looked up from reference TRBV5-1 and TRBJ2-3): KAGVTQTPRYLIKTRGQQVTLSCSPISGHRSVSWYQQTPGQGLQFLFEYFSETQRNKGNFPGRFSGRQFSNSRSEMNVSTLELGDSALYLCASSLNPGGSTDTQYFGPGTRLTVL.

The chain carries TRBV19 and TRBJ2-7; 10 bases are a match to TRBD1. V was pared by 10 bases and J by 1 base, with 4 bases of the junction left unmatched. CDR1 and CDR2 (germline): LNHDA, SQIVND (reference sequence). The CDR3 loop spans 13 amino acids. CDR3 amino acids: CATGQGVSYEQYF. Here the CDR3 DNA reads TGTGCCACCGGACAGGGGGTGTCCTACGAGCAGTACTTC.

The chain employs TRBV7-2 and TRBJ2-5, with D maybe TRBD2 (5 bases). V lost 2 bases and J 7 bases, leaving 17 bases between the germline ends. Germline-derived CDR1 and CDR2 are SGHTA and FQGNSA. This CDR3 is built from 15 residues. As DNA, the CDR3 is TGTGCCAGCAGCTTAAAGTTTCCGGGATTGGTGACCCAGTACTTC. Its translation: CASSLKFPGLVTQYF.

This chain connects TRBV6-5 to TRBJ1-6; D call uncertain. The V gene's germline CDR1 is MNHEY and CDR2 SVGAGI. The CDR3 consists of 15 residues. V gave up 4 bases and J gave up 11 bases, with 18 bases separating them. CDR3 region: CASSSGWSLETPLHF. In DNA form, the CDR3 reads TGTGCCAGCAGTTCCGGGTGGTCTCTTGAGACACCCCTCCACTTT.

This chain joins TRBV3-1 (or the pseudogene TRBV3-2) and TRBJ1-6, with TRBD1 identical over 7 bases. This CDR3 spans 15 amino acids. V gave up 6 bases and J gave up 5 bases; unmatched junction bases: 7. Germline assignment: CDR1 LGHDT and CDR2 YNNKEL (reference sequence). CDR3 in DNA: TGTGCCAGCAGGAGACAGGGCCGTAATAATTCACCCCTCCACTTT. Its protein product is CASRRQGRNNSPLHF.

This clone was seen many times. This rearrangement joins TRBV18 to TRBJ1-2; 7 positions match TRBD1. The germline V gene has CDR1 KGHSH and CDR2 LQKENI. This CDR3 has 15 residues. Trimming cost V 5 bases and J 3 bases; bases outside gene matches: 9. The CDR3 sequence is CASSDLEDRHYGYTF. In DNA form, the CDR3 reads TGTGCCAGCTCAGATCTTGAGGACAGGCACTATGGCTACACCTTC.

The J gene is TRBJ2-5, the V gene TRBV20-1, with D tentatively TRBD1 (6 bases). Germline assignment: CDR1 DFQATT and CDR2 SNEGSKA (reference sequence). V lost 6 bases to trimming and J lost 4 bases, with 9 bases between them. This CDR3 region has 11 residues. The CDR3 DNA reads TGCAGTGCCCTGACAGGAGAGACCCAGTACTTC. This encodes CSALTGETQYF.

The rearrangement uses TRBV27 and TRBJ1-5; D gene uncertain. V lost 6 bases and J 3 bases, leaving 15 bases between the germline ends. CDR1 is MNHEY and CDR2 is SMNVEV in the germline V gene (reference sequence). The CDR3 consists of 15 residues. The CDR3 protein is CASRPIAYYNQPQHF. The CDR3 DNA is TGTGCCAGCAGACCAATAGCCTATTACAATCAGCCCCAGCATTTT.

V and J are TRBV6-5 and TRBJ1-5; maybe TRBD1 (5 bases). V gave up 2 bases and J gave up 3 bases, with 11 bases separating them. The CDR3 loop spans 15 amino acids. Germline-derived CDR1 and CDR2 are MNHEY and SVGAGI. CDR3 DNA sequence: TGTGCCAGCAGTTACGGGGAGGGGCCCAATCAGCCCCAGCATTTT. It translates to CASSYGEGPNQPQHF.

The chain couples TRBV4-3 to TRBJ1-1; D not resolved. V gave up 0 bases and J gave up 7 bases, with 12 bases separating them. The CDR3 is 14 amino acids. Germline CDR1 and CDR2: LGHNA and YSLEER. The CDR3 bases are TGCGCCAGCAGCCAAGATCGGGAATCAGATGAAGCTTTCTTT. Translated: CASSQDRESDEAFF.

The CDR3 reads CAWSPPEQGISPLHF. As DNA, the CDR3 is TGTGCCTGGAGCCCCCCAGAGCAGGGAATATCACCCCTCCACTTT. The chain has TRBV30 and TRBJ1-6; a possible D gene is TRBD1 (5 bases). Trimming left V 3 bases short and J 10 bases short, with 19 bases between. This CDR3 has 15 residues. Germline CDR1 reads GTSNPN; CDR2 reads SVGIG (reference sequence).

V usage is TRBV10-3 and J usage is TRBJ1-1; 10 bases are a match to TRBD1. Germline trimming cut 11 bases from V and 1 base from J; bases unmatched to any gene: 10. Germline V gene sequence: CDR1 ENHRY, CDR2 SYGVKD. The CDR3 has 15 residues. The CDR3 DNA follows: TGTGCCGCTCAGGGGGGACAGGGGCCGAACACTGAAGCTTTCTTT. Protein: CAAQGGQGPNTEAFF.

This chain links TRBV12-3 or TRBV12-4 with TRBJ1-2, with 8 bases identical to TRBD1. CDR3 length equals 13 residues. The trim removed 5 bases at V and 7 bases at J, leaving 6 bases unmatched. The CDR3 DNA is TGTGCCAGCAGTAACGACAGGGGAGGTGGCTACACCTTC. Translating it yields CASSNDRGGGYTF.

The V gene is TRBV5-6, the J gene TRBJ1-1, with D unclear. With 3 bases removed from V and 5 bases from J, the gap between germline ends came to 8 bases. The CDR3 runs to 12 residues. In germline, CDR1 is SGHDT, CDR2 YYEEEE. The CDR3 nucleotides are TGTGCCAGCAGCTATAGGCGGACTGAAGCTTTCTTT. It specifies CASSYRRTEAFF.

The rearrangement joins TRBV13 to TRBJ2-3; 14 bases line up with TRBD2. The CDR3 runs 16 residues. Germline V CDR1 and CDR2: PRHDT, FYEKMQ (reference sequence). Losses at the gene ends were 4 bases for V and 5 bases for J; bases not matched to a gene: 5. The CDR3 sequence is CASSSGTSGGGDTQYF. CDR3 sequence (DNA): TGTGCCAGCAGCTCCGGGACTAGCGGGGGAGGAGATACGCAGTATTTT.

This chain joins TRBV6-5 and TRBJ1-2, with TRBD1 matching 10 bases. The germline V gene encodes CDR1 MNHEY and CDR2 SVGAGI. The CDR3 is 14 amino acids. The ends lost 6 bases at V and 5 bases at J; junction bases unmatched: 6. Written as DNA, the CDR3 is TGTGCCAGCAGAAGAAGGACAGGGGGATATGGCTACACCTTC. This sequence encodes CASRRRTGGYGYTF.

The gene calls are TRBV6-2 or TRBV6-3 and TRBJ2-3; 7 bases are shared with TRBD2. Losses at the gene ends were 2 bases for V and 4 bases for J; bases not matched to a gene: 9. This CDR3 has 16 residues. CDR1 MNHEY and CDR2 SVGEGT come from the germline V gene. As DNA, the CDR3 is TGTGCCAGCAGTTACGTCAGCGGGGACGCCGCAGATACGCAGTATTTT. Amino acids: CASSYVSGDAADTQYF.

The chain combines TRBV7-9 with TRBJ2-1, with a weak D call TRBD1 (5 bases). CDR1 and CDR2 (germline): SEHNR, FQNEAQ (reference sequence). V lost 6 bases and J 5 bases, leaving 20 bases between the germline ends. The CDR3 length is 16 residues. The CDR3 here is CASSTLGSVGHNEQFF. The CDR3 DNA is TGTGCCAGCAGTACCCTCGGGTCTGTGGGGCACAATGAGCAGTTCTTC.

The chain has TRBV6-5 and TRBJ1-4, with D tentatively TRBD1 (5 bases). This CDR3 comprises 16 residues. V shed 0 bases and J shed 7 bases, with 15 bases lying between them. Per germline, CDR1 MNHEY and CDR2 SVGAGI. CDR3 in amino acids: CASSYSGGSGGEKLFF. Written as DNA, the CDR3 is TGTGCCAGCAGTTACTCGGGGGGGAGCGGTGGTGAAAAACTGTTTTTT.